Following are 14 T cell receptor beta chains from one sample sequenced in a study of blood T cell repertoires in COVID-19. Sequencing was performed with immunoSEQ multiplex PCR; in TCRdb, only in-frame clones are kept and a portion is missing. Of roughly 130,000 clones listed, roughly 80% are singletons. The sample was PBMCs or T cells enriched from blood (not recorded which). Receptors originate from a man between 40 and 49 years old with acute COVID-19.

V and J are TRBV2 and TRBJ1-5, with TRBD1 identical over 8 bases. The V gene end was trimmed by 7 bases and the J gene end by 5 bases; junction bases not matched to a gene: 4. CDR1 and CDR2 (germline): SNHLY, FYNNEI. CDR3 length: 13 residues. CDR3 loop: CASNRGVDQPQHF. CDR3 bases: TGTGCCAGCAACAGGGGGGTTGATCAGCCCCAGCATTTT.

The gene calls are TRBV21-1 and TRBJ2-7; the D segment call TRBD2 is taken from the table without a DNA check. TRBV21-1 is shown as a pseudogene. The CDR3 consists of 16 residues. CDR3 sequence (DNA): TGTGCCAGCAGCAAACGGGGAAGCGGGAGGAAGTACGAGCAGTACTTC. Its translation: CASSKRGSGRKYEQYF.

J is TRBJ2-7 and V is TRBV4-3, with TRBD2 matching 7 bases. The CDR3 runs 17 residues. V shed 1 base and J 2 bases; nucleotides not matched to a gene: 11. CDR1 LGHNA and CDR2 YSLEER come from the germline V gene. The CDR3 DNA follows: TGCGCCAGCAGCCAAGGTGGACCGGGACTACCCACCTACGAGCAGTACTTC. Its translation: CASSQGGPGLPTYEQYF.

This chain connects TRBV5-4 to TRBJ2-7; 9 bases line up with TRBD1. CDR3 size: 14 residues. Trimming removed 3 bases from V and 5 bases from J; junction bases left unmatched: 6. Per the germline V gene, CDR1 is SGHNT and CDR2 is YYREEE (reference sequence). CDR3: CASSSRTGVNEQYF. In DNA, the CDR3 is TGTGCCAGCAGCTCACGGACAGGGGTAAACGAGCAGTACTTC.

Concerning this clone: One end of the junction varies from germline; a read error may be responsible. The chain employs TRBV27 and TRBJ2-2; a possible D gene is TRBD2 (5 bases). CDR1 is MNHEY, CDR2 SMNVEV, per germline (reference sequence). The CDR3 is made up of 13 amino acids. The CDR3 bases are TGTACCAGCAGTTGGGCGGGCACCGGGGAGCTGTTTTTT. It encodes CTSSWAGTGELFF.

This sequence joins TRBV9 and TRBJ1-3; 7 positions match TRBD1. V shed 2 bases and J 2 bases; nucleotides not matched to a gene: 4. The CDR3 covers 15 residues. Germline values: CDR1 SGDLS, CDR2 YYNGEE. The DNA of the CDR3 is TGTGCCAGCAGCGTCGCCGGGACAGCTGGAAACACCATATATTTT. It yields the protein CASSVAGTAGNTIYF.

The rearrangement links TRBV5-5 to TRBJ2-1; 12 nucleotides agree with TRBD2. The germline gives CDR1 SGHKS, CDR2 YYEKEE (reference sequence). The CDR3 has 17 amino acids. With V trimmed by 0 bases and J by 7 bases, 8 bases remained unmatched. The DNA for the CDR3 is TGTGCCAGCAGCTTGGGTCTAGCGGGAGGGCCGGGAAATGAGCAGTTCTTC. Protein product: CASSLGLAGGPGNEQFF.

This chain uses TRBV6-2 or TRBV6-3 with TRBJ1-1, with no clear D. CDR1 is MNHEY, CDR2 SVGEGT, per germline. The CDR3 extends over 17 amino acids. V shed 4 bases and J shed 4 bases, with 22 bases lying between them. CDR3 in amino acids: CASSLLDLGMGSTEAFF. In nucleotides, the CDR3 is TGTGCCAGCAGTTTACTGGACTTAGGGATGGGGTCCACTGAAGCTTTCTTT.

This sequence joins TRBV19 and TRBJ2-1; no definite D call. The CDR3 has 18 residues. With 4 bases removed from V and 2 bases from J, the gap between germline ends came to 21 bases. The germline V gene has CDR1 LNHDA and CDR2 SQIVND (reference sequence). In DNA, the CDR3 is TGTGCCAGTAGTAGAGGCGAGGTGGCGGAAAATCCCTACAATGAGCAGTTCTTC. Translated: CASSRGEVAENPYNEQFF. Complete variable domain (other parts from reference TRBV19 and TRBJ2-1): DGGITQSPKYLFRKEGQNVTLSCEQNLNHDAMYWYRQDPGQGLRLIYYSQIVNDFQKGDIAEGYSVSREKKESFPLTVTSAQKNPTAFYLCASSRGEVAENPYNEQFFGPGTRLTVL.

This chain uses TRBV6-5 with TRBJ2-5; TRBD2 is a possible D gene (6 bases). This CDR3 is 15 amino acids long. V lost 4 bases and J lost 5, with 17 bases in between. CDR1 and CDR2 from the germline V gene are MNHEY and SVGAGI. The CDR3 coding sequence is TGTGCCAGCAGTTTCGTCCGGGGGAACGGTGAGACCCAGTACTTC. Residues: CASSFVRGNGETQYF.

The gene calls are TRBV4-1 and TRBJ2-7, with 8 positions matching TRBD1. Germline V gene lookup returns CDR1 MGHRA and CDR2 YSYEKL. J gave up 4 bases and V 0 bases, and 5 bases lay outside the gene matches. The CDR3 spans 15 residues. In DNA, the CDR3 is TGCGCCAGCAGCCAAGAGGACAGGGCGGGGTACGAGCAGTACTTC. Translated, it gives CASSQEDRAGYEQYF.

This chain joins TRBV4-1 and TRBJ2-1; TRBD2 matches 9 bases. The CDR3 is 15 residues long. CDR1 MGHRA and CDR2 YSYEKL come from the germline V gene. V was clipped by 3 bases and J by 7 bases; unmatched bases: 7. In nucleotides, the CDR3 is TGCGCCAGCAGCCAGGTAGCGGGAGCAAGGAATGAGCAGTTCTTC. As protein: CASSQVAGARNEQFF.

This clone was observed a handful of times. The chain uses TRBV18 and TRBJ2-5; TRBD1 aligns across 12 bases. Losses at the gene ends were 2 bases for V and 3 bases for J; bases not matched to a gene: 1. Germline CDR1 is KGHSH and CDR2 is LQKENI. The CDR3 sequence is 15 residues long. This CDR3 is CASSPGTGGKETQYF. The CDR3 nucleotides read TGTGCCAGCTCACCAGGGACAGGGGGCAAAGAGACCCAGTACTTC.

This clone was recorded once. The genes are TRBV6-5 and TRBJ2-1; 7 positions agree with TRBD2. The CDR3 has 15 amino acids. Germline-derived CDR1 and CDR2 are MNHEY and SVGAGI. After removal of 0 bases from V and 5 bases from J, the junction contained 4 bases not matched to a gene. This chain's CDR3 is CASSYSGGFNNEQFF. DNA for the CDR3: TGTGCCAGCAGTTACTCGGGGGGGTTCAACAATGAGCAGTTCTTC.